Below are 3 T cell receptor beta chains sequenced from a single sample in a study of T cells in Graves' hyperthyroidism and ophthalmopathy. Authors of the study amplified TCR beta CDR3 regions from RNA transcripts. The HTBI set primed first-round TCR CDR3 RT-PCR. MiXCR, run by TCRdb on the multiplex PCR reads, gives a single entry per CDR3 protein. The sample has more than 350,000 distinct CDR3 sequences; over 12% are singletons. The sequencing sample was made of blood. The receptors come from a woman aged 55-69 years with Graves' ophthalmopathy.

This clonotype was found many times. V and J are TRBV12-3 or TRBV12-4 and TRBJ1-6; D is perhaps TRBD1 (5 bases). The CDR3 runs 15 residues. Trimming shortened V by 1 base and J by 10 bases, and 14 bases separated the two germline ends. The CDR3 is CASSLVLGGGSPLHF. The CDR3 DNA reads TGTGCCAGCAGTTTAGTGCTGGGTGGGGGATCACCCCTCCACTTT.

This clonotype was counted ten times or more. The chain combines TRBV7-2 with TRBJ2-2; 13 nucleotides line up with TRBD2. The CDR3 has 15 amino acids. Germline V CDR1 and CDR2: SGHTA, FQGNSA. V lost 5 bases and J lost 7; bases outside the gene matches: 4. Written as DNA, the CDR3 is TGTGCCAGCAGCCGTTGGACTAGCGGGAGCGGGGAGCTGTTTTTT. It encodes CASSRWTSGSGELFF.

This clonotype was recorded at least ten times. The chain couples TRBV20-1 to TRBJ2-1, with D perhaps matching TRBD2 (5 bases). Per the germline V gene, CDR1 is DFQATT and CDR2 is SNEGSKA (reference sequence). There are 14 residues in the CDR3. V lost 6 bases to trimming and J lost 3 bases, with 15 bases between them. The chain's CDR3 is CSARGSDVYNEQFF. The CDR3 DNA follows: TGCAGTGCCCGGGGTAGTGATGTCTACAATGAGCAGTTCTTC.